These T cell receptor beta chains were read from a single sample in a study of shared clonotypes between healthy human individuals. Method: immunoSEQ multiplex PCR; TCRdb's copy keeps in-frame clones and lacks some. This sample carries 950,000 to 1,100,000 clones, about 75% of them seen once, and the ten largest clones take 1.4%. The material sequenced was memory CD4+ T cells sorted from blood. All receptors come from a young man in good health. CDR3s include the opening cysteine and the closing phenylalanine or tryptophan. The D gene is left open where the match is weak. Not all rows give a size; the values are once, few, many and, for expanded clones, a class.

J gene,D gene,V gene,clone size,CDR3 DNA,CDR3 protein
TRBJ2-6,TRBD1,TRBV5-6,.,TGTGCCAGCAGCTTGGGGGACAGGGGTGGGGCCAACGTCCTGACTTTC,CASSLGDRGGANVLTF
TRBJ1-4,.,TRBV10-2,.,TGCGCCAGCAGTGTGGGTCGCGTAGATGAAAAACTGTTTTTT,CASSVGRVDEKLFF
TRBJ1-2,TRBD1,TRBV28,.,TGTGCCAGCAGCCGTCCCGGGACAGGGAACTATGGCTACACCTTC,CASSRPGTGNYGYTF
TRBJ2-3,TRBD2,TRBV5-1,.,TGCGCCAGCAGCTTGGCCGGGAGGGGCACAGATACGCAGTATTTT,CASSLAGRGTDTQYF
TRBJ2-5,TRBD2,TRBV15,.,TGTGCCACCAGCAGAGATCCCTCCGGGGGGGAGACCCAGTACTTC,CATSRDPSGGETQYF
TRBJ1-2,TRBD1,TRBV25-1,.,TGTGCCAGCAGGGCAAATCCGGGGACAGGGAGGAATGGCTACACCTTC,CASRANPGTGRNGYTF
TRBJ2-2,.,TRBV25-1,.,TGTGCCAGCAGTGATGGACTCTGGACCGGGGAGCTGTTTTTT,CASSDGLWTGELFF
TRBJ2-2,.,TRBV5-4,few,TGTGCCAGCAGGAGGGACACCGGGGAGCTGTTTTTT,CASRRDTGELFF
TRBJ2-7,TRBD1,TRBV6-6,.,TGTGCCAGCAGTTACGGGACAGGGGGCGCCGAGCAGTACTTC,CASSYGTGGAEQYF
TRBJ2-7,.,TRBV4-3,.,TGCGCCAGCAGCCAAGACCCATTGAGCATAGACCGCCCCTACGAGCAGTACTTC,CASSQDPLSIDRPYEQYF
TRBJ2-1,.,TRBV2,.,TGTGCCAGCAACAGGGATAGGGGGGAGAGTAATGAGCAGTTCTTC,CASNRDRGESNEQFF
TRBJ2-1,.,TRBV6-5,.,TGTGCCAGCACCACCCAAACTAGCGAGCAGTTCTTC,CASTTQTSEQFF
TRBJ1-6,.,TRBV6-6,.,TGTGCCAGCAGTTACATTTGGGCAGGGGATTCACCCCTCCACTTT,CASSYIWAGDSPLHF
TRBJ2-7,TRBD1,TRBV5-1,.,TGCGTCAGCACCAGTGGACAGGCCGGGGACGAGCAGTACTTC,CVSTSGQAGDEQYF
TRBJ2-5,TRBD2,TRBV6-1,.,TGTGCCAGCAGAATAGCGGGGAGAGAGACCCAGTACTTC,CASRIAGRETQYF
TRBJ2-6,TRBD2,TRBV5-4,.,TGTGCCAGCAGCTTGGTCCCCAGCGGGGGGGTTGGGGCCAACGTCCTGACTTTC,CASSLVPSGGVGANVLTF
TRBJ2-3,.,TRBV7-6,.,TGTGCCAGCAGCTTAGGTCCAGCGGATACGCAGTATTTT,CASSLGPADTQYF
TRBJ2-3,.,TRBV6-1,once,TGTGCCAGCAGGCAAACCGGGACTGCAAATACGCAGTATTTT,CASRQTGTANTQYF
TRBJ1-2,.,TRBV28,.,TGTGCCAGCAGTCCCATCTACAGGGCCCCTAACTATGGCTACACCTTC,CASSPIYRAPNYGYTF
TRBJ1-6,.,TRBV10-3,.,TGTGCCACCGAGGCGGGGAGAGGTTCACCCCTCCACTTT,CATEAGRGSPLHF
TRBJ2-2,TRBD2,TRBV30,.,TGTGCCTGGAGTGTACTCCTAGCGGGGAACACCGGGGAGCTGTTTTTT,CAWSVLLAGNTGELFF
TRBJ1-1,.,TRBV27,.,TGTGCCAGCAGTTTAAACAGGGCAAGGGGGAACACTGAAGCTTTCTTT,CASSLNRARGNTEAFF
TRBJ1-2,.,TRBV28,.,TGTGCCAGCAGTTTATCGCAGAACTATGGCTACACCTTC,CASSLSQNYGYTF
TRBJ2-1,.,TRBV2,many,TGTGCCAGCAGTAGATTGTTCTCCTACAATGAGCAGTTCTTC,CASSRLFSYNEQFF
TRBJ2-7,.,TRBV28,.,TGTGCCAGCAGTTTACGGGATTCTCAGCAGTACTTC,CASSLRDSQQYF
TRBJ2-1,TRBD2,TRBV5-1,.,TGCGCCAGCAGCCCCTCGACTAGCGGGGGGTGGAATGAGCAGTTCTTC,CASSPSTSGGWNEQFF
TRBJ2-1,TRBD1,TRBV4-3,.,TGCGCCAGCAGCCAAGCTCCGGGACAGGTCAACGTAGGGCAGTTCTTC,CASSQAPGQVNVGQFF
TRBJ1-2,TRBD1,TRBV14,.,TGTGCCAGCAGCCAAGATAGCGCAGGGGGGGATGGCTACACCTTC,CASSQDSAGGDGYTF
TRBJ1-1,.,TRBV5-1,once,TGCGCCAGCAGCTTGGGAGGGGTACCGGGCACTGAAGCTTTCTTT,CASSLGGVPGTEAFF
TRBJ1-1,.,TRBV28,.,TGTGCCAGCAGAAGAGATTGGGCCTCGAACACTGAAGCTTTCTTT,CASRRDWASNTEAFF
TRBJ2-7,.,TRBV7-2,.,TGTGCCAGCAAGCCTATCTACGAGCAGTACTTC,CASKPIYEQYF
TRBJ1-2,TRBD1,TRBV7-2,.,TGTGCCAGCAGCCCTCGGGCGGCGCCGGACAGGAATGGCTACACCTTC,CASSPRAAPDRNGYTF
TRBJ1-1,.,TRBV5-4,once,TGTGCCAGCAGCTCTTGGAAGGGGTACACTGAAGCTTTCTTT,CASSSWKGYTEAFF
TRBJ2-7,.,TRBV29-1,.,TGCAGCGCTGAATTTTTTGGGTTACAGTACTTC,CSAEFFGLQYF
TRBJ1-1,TRBD1,TRBV5-1,.,TGCGCCAGCAGCTTGGCGGGACAGGTCCAAGCTTTCTTT,CASSLAGQVQAFF
TRBJ2-1,.,TRBV18,.,TGTGCCAGCTCACCGAGGCAGGGGATGTACAATGAGCAGTTCTTC,CASSPRQGMYNEQFF
TRBJ1-4,.,TRBV16,few,TGTGCCAGCAGCCGAGCGGGCGATACTAATGAAAAACTGTTTTTT,CASSRAGDTNEKLFF
TRBJ2-5,TRBD2,TRBV5-1,.,TGCGCCAGCAGCCCTGCGGGAGGGGAGGGGACCCAGTACTTC,CASSPAGGEGTQYF
TRBJ2-5,.,TRBV10-3,.,TGTGCCATCAGTGACGGCAGGGGAGGCGTCCTGTACCAAGAGACCCAGTACTTC,CAISDGRGGVLYQETQYF
TRBJ2-6,TRBD1,TRBV4-1,.,TGCGCCAGCAGCTCAGGACAGGGAAACTCTGGGGCCAACGTCCTGACTTTC,CASSSGQGNSGANVLTF
TRBJ1-2,.,TRBV18,.,TGTGCCAGCTCACCGTTCCCTTTCAGGTTGACAGGAGCTAACTATGGCTACACCTTC,CASSPFPFRLTGANYGYTF
TRBJ2-7,.,TRBV11-2,.,TGTGCCAGCAGCGGGCCGTACGAGCAGTACTTC,CASSGPYEQYF
TRBJ1-4,.,TRBV30,few,TGTGCCTGGAGTGCATCGGGCGGTGGAGAAAAACTGTTTTTT,CAWSASGGGEKLFF
TRBJ2-7,.,TRBV6-1,once,TGTGCCAGCAGAGGGTCCAGCTCCTACGAGCAGTACTTC,CASRGSSSYEQYF
TRBJ2-7,.,TRBV6-5,.,TGTGCCAGCTTTCAACCAGGGGGGTACGAGCAGTACTTC,CASFQPGGYEQYF
TRBJ1-1,TRBD1,TRBV6-6,few,TGTGCCAGCAGCTTACAGGGGGCAGGAACTGAAGCTTTCTTT,CASSLQGAGTEAFF
TRBJ2-3,TRBD2,TRBV9,few,TGTGCCAGCAGCGTAGGCTCTAGCGGGGCGGTAGATACGCAGTATTTT,CASSVGSSGAVDTQYF
TRBJ1-2,TRBD1,TRBV19,.,TGTGCCAGTAGTCTCTCCGGGACAGGGGTTACCTATGGCTACACCTTC,CASSLSGTGVTYGYTF
TRBJ1-5,.,TRBV6-6,.,TGTGCCAGCAGTTACTCGGCAGCTGGTGGTCAGCCCCAGCATTTT,CASSYSAAGGQPQHF
TRBJ2-7,.,TRBV10-2,.,TGCGCCAGCAGTGAGTCGGTCTCCCCCCCCGAGCAGTACTTC,CASSESVSPPEQYF
TRBJ2-3,.,TRBV6-1,.,TGTGCCAGCAGTGAGGTAGATACGCAGTATTTT,CASSEVDTQYF
TRBJ2-7,TRBD2,TRBV5-5,.,TGTGCCAGCAGCTTGGGGGCCGGGACTAGCTCCTACGAGCAGTACTTC,CASSLGAGTSSYEQYF